Below are 22 T cell receptor beta chains sequenced from a single sample in a study of T cell repertoires in cytomegalovirus infection. In TCRdb, the reads were re-called with MiXCR into one record per CDR3 protein. The profile shows about 440,000 distinct CDR3 sequences, roughly 30% of them singletons. Sequencing was performed on PBMCs. The source is a human donor in good health (CMV status not recorded). Some clones in this sample may be carry-over from other donors' samples.

J is TRBJ2-1 and V is TRBV12-3 or TRBV12-4; 7 nucleotides line up with TRBD1. This CDR3 comprises 18 residues. Trimming took 3 bases from V and 6 from J; bases not matched to a gene: 17. CDR3 amino acids: CASSFRMVLQGVGNEQFF. CDR3 in DNA: TGTGCCAGCAGTTTTAGAATGGTGCTGCAGGGGGTGGGCAATGAGCAGTTCTTC.

CDR3 nucleotide sequence: TGTGCCAGCTGTGAATCGACAGCCACCGGGGAGCTGTTTTTT. It codes for CASCESTATGELFF. This chain connects TRBV12-3 or TRBV12-4 to TRBJ2-2; D is perhaps TRBD1 (5 bases). The CDR3 extends over 14 amino acids. Trimming shortened V by 8 bases and J by 4 bases, and 14 bases separated the two germline ends.

The chain's CDR3 is CASIRDRTTDTQYF. The DNA of the CDR3 is TGTGCCAGCATAAGGGACAGGACCACAGATACGCAGTATTTT. This chain links TRBV6-2 or TRBV6-3 with TRBJ2-3; 8 bases align to TRBD1. Germline V CDR1 and CDR2: MNHEY, SVGEGT. The V segment lost 7 bases and the J segment 2 bases; nucleotides outside the gene matches: 5. This CDR3 is built from 14 residues.

This clonotype was seen a few times. This CDR3 is CASSNMDWVAQYF. The CDR3 coding sequence is TGTGCCAGCAGCAACATGGACTGGGTAGCCCAGTACTTC. This sequence joins TRBV7-9 and TRBJ2-5; tentative D call: TRBD2 (5 bases). Germline V gene sequence: CDR1 SEHNR, CDR2 FQNEAQ (reference sequence). Trimming stripped 5 bases from V and 9 bases from J, with 16 bases between. The CDR3 has 13 amino acids.

V and J are TRBV5-6 and TRBJ2-1; 7 bases match TRBD1. The V gene's germline CDR1 is SGHDT and CDR2 YYEEEE. The CDR3 runs 14 residues. V shed 1 base and J 6 bases; nucleotides not matched to a gene: 4. CDR3 in DNA: TGTGCCAGCAGCTTGATGACAGGGCTCAATGAGCAGTTCTTC. Residues: CASSLMTGLNEQFF.

The sample holds many counts of this clonotype. This sequence joins TRBV7-2 and TRBJ1-2, with a tentative D call TRBD1 (6 bases). V was pared by 3 bases and J by 4 bases, with 9 bases between. Germline-derived CDR1 and CDR2 are SGHTA and FQGNSA. CDR3 size: 13 residues. The CDR3 region has the DNA TGTGCCAGCAGCTTGGACAGCGGCTATGGCTACACCTTC. It translates to CASSLDSGYGYTF.

This chain joins TRBV19 and TRBJ1-2; TRBD1 matches at 8 bases. The germline gives CDR1 LNHDA, CDR2 SQIVND (reference sequence). Losses at the gene ends were 5 bases for V and 8 bases for J; bases not matched to a gene: 4. There are 12 residues in the CDR3. The CDR3 sequence: CASSPSGGGYTF. CDR3 in DNA: TGTGCCAGTAGTCCATCAGGGGGCGGCTACACCTTC.

The chain carries TRBV28 and TRBJ2-6; D perhaps matches TRBD2 (7 bases). Trimming took 3 bases from V and 2 from J, leaving 11 bases between them. Germline assignment: CDR1 MDHEN and CDR2 SYDVKM. The CDR3 contains 16 residues. The chain's CDR3 is CASSLRGGAGANVLTF. The CDR3 nucleotides are TGTGCCAGCAGTTTGAGGGGGGGCGCTGGGGCCAACGTCCTGACTTTC.

Concerning this clonotype: This may come from a read error, since a much larger clone is one base off. The chain couples TRBV7-2 to TRBJ2-5; tentatively, D is TRBD2 (6 bases). Per the germline V gene, CDR1 is SGHTA and CDR2 is FQGNSA. This CDR3 contains 15 residues. The CDR3 sequence: CASSLVMTRQGTQYF. CDR3 sequence (DNA): TGTGCCAGCAGCTTAGTGATGACTAGACAAGGGACCCAGTACTTC.

This clonotype was seen only a few times. This sequence joins TRBV5-4 and TRBJ2-1, with TRBD2 as a possible D gene (6 bases). The ends were cut back, 3 bases at V and 8 bases at J, with 18 bases in the middle. The germline V gene encodes CDR1 SGHNT and CDR2 YYREEE (reference sequence). There are 15 residues in the CDR3. CDR3 sequence: CASSSGTQGMYEQFF. The CDR3 DNA reads TGTGCCAGCAGCTCCGGGACTCAGGGCATGTATGAGCAGTTCTTC.

This chain's CDR3 is CASSPGQESSYNSPLHF. For the CDR3, the DNA is TGCGCCAGCAGCCCTGGACAGGAGAGCTCCTATAATTCACCCCTCCACTTT. V and J are TRBV5-1 and TRBJ1-6, with 7 bases lining up with TRBD1. After removal of 4 bases from V and 0 bases from J, the junction contained 7 bases not matched to a gene. Germline loops: CDR1 SGHRS, CDR2 YFSETQ. The CDR3 totals 17 residues.

This clonotype was detected many times. The chain couples TRBV7-6 to TRBJ1-1; D remains unclear. This CDR3 has 13 residues. The germline V and J ends were trimmed by 5 bases and 0 bases, with 7 bases remaining between them. The germline gives CDR1 SGHVS, CDR2 FNYEAQ. The CDR3 protein is CASSAGMNTEAFF. The CDR3 DNA sequence: TGTGCCAGCAGCGCAGGAATGAACACTGAAGCTTTCTTT.

V gene TRBV24-1 combines with J gene TRBJ2-3; D gene uncertain. V was clipped by 4 bases and J by 0 bases, with 4 bases between them. Germline V CDR1 and CDR2: KGHDR, SFDVKD. The CDR3 is made up of 13 amino acids. The CDR3 nucleotides are TGTGCCACCAGTGAGCTGAGCACAGATACGCAGTATTTT. It codes for CATSELSTDTQYF.

Remarks on this clonotype: It is likely a read error, because the conserved phenylalanine at the end of the CDR3 is missing. The J gene is TRBJ2-7, the V gene TRBV4-2; D perhaps matches TRBD2 (6 bases). Germline V CDR1 and CDR2: LGHNA, YNFKEQ. V lost 4 bases to trimming and J lost 0 bases, with 16 bases between them. CDR3 length: 16 residues. The CDR3 DNA reads TGTGCCAGCAGCCCCTGGGGGGTGAAGAGCTCCTACGAGCAGTACTTA. Protein: CASSPWGVKSSYEQYL.

This clonotype has just a few counts. This chain joins TRBV7-2 and TRBJ2-5, with 13 bases lining up with TRBD2. The CDR3 is made up of 18 amino acids. V shed 3 bases and J 2 bases; nucleotides not matched to a gene: 9. Germline V gene lookup returns CDR1 SGHTA and CDR2 FQGNSA. The CDR3 is CASSFGGTSGAMQETQYF. CDR3 in DNA: TGTGCCAGCAGCTTTGGGGGGACTAGCGGGGCAATGCAAGAGACCCAGTACTTC.

The chain recombines TRBV7-2 with TRBJ1-6; D not resolved. Trimming left V 4 bases short and J 6 bases short, with 13 bases between. Germline assignment: CDR1 SGHTA and CDR2 FQGNSA. CDR3 length: 15 amino acids. CDR3 sequence: CASSYRREGNSPLHF. The CDR3 DNA follows: TGTGCCAGCAGCTATCGAAGGGAGGGTAATTCACCCCTCCACTTT.

This clonotype was observed once. The V and J genes are TRBV18 and TRBJ1-6; D not certain. The CDR3 sequence is 14 residues long. Germline loops: CDR1 KGHSH, CDR2 LQKENI. V lost 3 bases to trimming and J lost 8 bases, with 11 bases between them. In nucleotides, the CDR3 is TGTGCCAGCTCACCCCAAATGTCGGATTCACCCCTCCACTTT. Translating gives CASSPQMSDSPLHF.

This chain joins TRBV6-2 or TRBV6-3 and TRBJ2-7, with 8 bases lining up with TRBD1. The germline gives CDR1 MNHEY, CDR2 SVGEGT. The CDR3 has 15 amino acids. Trimming cost V 6 bases and J 1 base; bases outside gene matches: 8. The chain's CDR3 is CASSHGQGVSYEQYF. The CDR3 bases are TGTGCCAGCAGCCACGGACAGGGTGTATCCTACGAGCAGTACTTC.

The table lists this clonotype with a few counts. The chain uses TRBV6-6 and TRBJ2-1, with D maybe TRBD1 (5 bases). This CDR3 region has 15 residues. Germline V gene lookup returns CDR1 MNHNY and CDR2 SVGAGI (reference sequence). V dropped 2 bases and J dropped 7 bases, with 15 bases sitting between them. CDR3 in DNA: TGTGCCAGCAGTTACGATCCCAGGGTATTGAATGAGCAGTTCTTC. Protein product: CASSYDPRVLNEQFF.

In its sample, this clonotype was seen a few times. This chain links TRBV29-1 with TRBJ2-3; D gene unclear. The CDR3 runs to 13 residues. Germline CDR1 reads SQVTM; CDR2 reads ANQGSEA. Trimming took 3 bases from V and 0 from J, leaving 7 bases between them. DNA of the CDR3: TGCAGCGTTGATTCTCCTAGCACAGATACGCAGTATTTT. Encoded protein: CSVDSPSTDTQYF.

As for this clonotype: A much larger clone is a single base away; this may be a read error. The conserved phenylalanine or tryptophan is not found at the CDR3 terminus, so this likely reflects a read error. V usage is TRBV11-1 and J usage is TRBJ1-1, with D maybe TRBD1 (6 bases). The CDR3 runs 13 residues. Germline assignment: CDR1 SGHAT and CDR2 FQDESV (reference sequence). V dropped 4 bases and J dropped 4 bases, with 10 bases sitting between them. This chain's CDR3 is CASSSQGVTEAFL. CDR3 DNA sequence: TGTGCCAGCAGCTCACAGGGAGTCACTGAAGCTTTCTTG.

The rearrangement joins TRBV2 to TRBJ1-1; possible D gene TRBD1, 6 bases. Germline loops: CDR1 SNHLY, CDR2 FYNNEI. The CDR3 sequence is 16 residues long. V lost 2 bases and J 0 bases, leaving 13 bases between the germline ends. The CDR3 nucleotides are TGTGCCAGCAGTGAACCTATGGACAGACTGAACACTGAAGCTTTCTTT. Residues: CASSEPMDRLNTEAFF.